This record covers a single T cell receptor beta chain. Documented treatment: some 20 received Ad26.COV2.S at low or high dose, single or two shots; 5 received placebo; per-sample allocation not given. Sampling happened 63 days after the first vaccine or placebo injection. TCRdb keeps only in-frame clones here, not all; method: immunoSEQ multiplex PCR. The sample has around 340,000 clones; about nine tenths are singletons. The data originate from a study of Ad26.COV2.S vaccination and SARS-CoV-2 variants. Sample: peripheral blood, taken in a trial of Ad26.COV2.S vaccine versus placebo. The TCR originated in a person between 18 and 65 years old who received the Ad26.COV2.S COVID-19 vaccine or a placebo.

CDR3 sequence reads: CASTLWSGLNTEAFF. The CDR3 DNA sequence: TGTGCCAGTACCCTTTGGAGCGGGTTGAACACTGAAGCTTTCTTT. The chain employs TRBV19 and TRBJ1-1; D is uncertain. With 7 bases removed from V and 0 bases from J, the gap between germline ends came to 15 bases. The CDR3 covers 15 residues. The V gene's germline CDR1 is LNHDA and CDR2 SQIVND (reference sequence).